The 28 T cell receptor beta chains listed next were all sequenced from one sample in a study of blood T cell repertoires in COVID-19. The assay was immunoSEQ multiplex PCR, and TCRdb's table has in-frame clones only and misses some. This table has fewer than 650,000 clones, around 90% appearing once. Sequencing input: peripheral blood. These receptor sequences come from a woman in her forties or fifties with COVID-19, enrolled during active disease.

This clone appeared a single time. The chain has TRBV19 and TRBJ2-1, with 8 bases aligning to TRBD1. Looked up from germline, CDR1 is LNHDA and CDR2 is SQIVND (reference sequence). V lost 4 bases and J lost 9; bases outside the gene matches: 5. The CDR3 runs 13 residues. The CDR3 spells CASSTQGALEQFF. CDR3 DNA: TGTGCCAGTAGTACGCAGGGGGCCCTTGAGCAGTTCTTC.

V is TRBV7-2 and J is TRBJ1-2, with a possible D match to TRBD1 (6 bases). Trimming pared 5 bases from V and 7 bases from J, leaving 20 bases between. CDR1 and CDR2 (germline): SGHTA, FQGNSA. The CDR3 is 15 residues long. CDR3 region: CASSPFDRSRGGYTF. The DNA for the CDR3 is TGTGCCAGCAGCCCATTCGACAGGTCTAGGGGTGGCTACACCTTC.

V gene TRBV6-5 combines with J gene TRBJ2-1, with D uncertain. CDR1 MNHEY and CDR2 SVGAGI come from the germline V gene. Deletions cut 2 bases from V and 6 bases from J, with 11 bases between. The CDR3 has 14 amino acids. The CDR3 protein is CASSYTEAGNEQFF. Written as DNA, the CDR3 is TGTGCCAGCAGTTACACGGAAGCAGGCAATGAGCAGTTCTTC.

V and J are TRBV14 and TRBJ2-5, with D possibly TRBD2 on 5 matching bases. Germline CDR1 SGHDN, CDR2 FVKESK. The V end was cut by 5 bases, the J end by 5 bases, with 12 bases between. The CDR3 covers 13 residues. The CDR3, as DNA: TGTGCCAGCAGCTTGGACCCGGGGGAGACCCAGTACTTC. Protein product: CASSLDPGETQYF.

The chain has TRBV24-1 and TRBJ2-3; 7 nucleotides line up with TRBD1. V was clipped by 4 bases and J by 7 bases; unmatched bases: 7. Germline V gene data show CDR1 as KGHDR and CDR2 as SFDVKD. The CDR3 contains 14 residues. The DNA for the CDR3 is TGTGCCACCAGTGAACAGGGGAAGGGGTATACGCAGTATTTT. This encodes CATSEQGKGYTQYF.

The J gene is TRBJ1-2, the V gene TRBV28; 9 positions match TRBD1. This CDR3 contains 15 residues. CDR1 and CDR2 from the germline V gene are MDHEN and SYDVKM. J was trimmed by 6 bases and V by 5 bases; bases with no gene match: 10. The CDR3 coding sequence is TGTGCCAGCAGTACCGGGACAGGGTTTATCAATGGCTACACCTTC. Encoded protein: CASSTGTGFINGYTF.

This chain links TRBV10-3 with TRBJ2-1; 9 nucleotides line up with TRBD2. V lost 11 bases, J lost 5 bases, and 7 bases stayed unmatched. The germline V gene encodes CDR1 ENHRY and CDR2 SYGVKD. The CDR3 is made up of 13 amino acids. The CDR3 sequence is CAVGTSLDNEQFF. CDR3 coding DNA: TGTGCCGTAGGGACTAGCCTTGACAATGAGCAGTTCTTC.

This chain joins TRBV9 and TRBJ1-1; D unclear. Trimming shortened V by 2 bases and J by 6 bases, and 8 bases separated the two germline ends. The CDR3 contains 12 residues. Germline V CDR1 and CDR2: SGDLS, YYNGEE. CDR3: CASSVDFAEAFF. The CDR3, as DNA: TGTGCCAGCAGCGTTGACTTCGCTGAAGCTTTCTTT.

The chain joins TRBV3-1 (or the pseudogene TRBV3-2) to TRBJ1-1; weak D call: TRBD1 (6 bases). Trimming took off 5 bases at V and 5 bases at J, with 18 bases between the two ends. The CDR3 contains 15 residues. Germline lookup yields CDR1 LGHDT and CDR2 YNNKEL (reference sequence). Here the CDR3 DNA reads TGTGCCAGCAGCTTTCTTCGAGGGGGAAGAACTGAAGCTTTCTTT. This translates into CASSFLRGGRTEAFF.

This clone was seen more than once but under ten times. This chain joins TRBV5-1 and TRBJ1-6, with TRBD1 as a possible D gene (6 bases). Trimming removed 0 bases at V and 5 bases at J, with 9 bases between. The CDR3 covers 15 residues. The germline CDR1 and CDR2 sequences are SGHRS and YFSETQ. Here the CDR3 DNA reads TGCGCCAGCAGCTTGGCCACAGGGAATAATTCACCCCTCCACTTT. The encoded protein is CASSLATGNNSPLHF.

The chain couples TRBV6-1 to TRBJ1-5, with 9 bases aligning to TRBD1. With V trimmed by 0 bases and J by 15 bases, 9 bases remained unmatched. CDR1 is MNHNS, CDR2 SASEGT, per germline. This CDR3 contains 14 residues. CDR3: CASSEAGTGRRPHF. DNA of the CDR3: TGTGCCAGCAGTGAAGCAGGGACAGGGAGGAGACCGCATTTT.

The chain carries TRBV12-3 or TRBV12-4 and TRBJ1-1, with D possibly being TRBD1 (5 bases). V was pared by 5 bases and J by 3 bases, with 7 bases between. The CDR3 is made up of 12 amino acids. The CDR3 spells CASSGADTEAFF. The CDR3 DNA reads as TGTGCCAGCAGTGGGGCGGACACTGAAGCTTTCTTT.

V and J are TRBV5-4 and TRBJ1-1, with 7 bases fitting TRBD1. V dropped 9 bases and J dropped 5; count of bases not matched to a gene: 13. The CDR3 is made up of 14 amino acids. CDR1 is SGHNT and CDR2 is YYREEE in the germline V gene (reference sequence). The CDR3 sequence is CATSPSQGRTEAFF. The CDR3 nucleotides are TGTGCCACCTCGCCCTCACAGGGGAGGACTGAAGCTTTCTTT.

The rearrangement joins TRBV2 to TRBJ2-2, with 7 bases matching TRBD2. With 8 bases clipped from V and 0 bases from J, the junction kept 0 bases outside the gene matches. The CDR3 contains 13 residues. CDR1 and CDR2 from the germline V gene are SNHLY and FYNNEI. This chain's CDR3 is CASGGANTGELFF. The CDR3 DNA sequence: TGTGCCAGCGGGGGGGCGAACACCGGGGAGCTGTTTTTT.

The CDR3 is CAWSQNRGSNQPQHF. In nucleotides, the CDR3 is TGTGCCTGGAGTCAGAACAGGGGGAGCAATCAGCCCCAGCATTTT. The gene calls are TRBV30 and TRBJ1-5; TRBD1 agrees at 8 bases. The germline V gene encodes CDR1 GTSNPN and CDR2 SVGIG (reference sequence). The ends lost 2 bases at V and 1 base at J; junction bases unmatched: 4. The length of the CDR3 is 15 residues. The full variable domain, its missing parts supplied by reference TRBV30 and TRBJ1-5, is SQTIHQWPATLVQPVGSPLSLECTVEGTSNPNLYWYRQAAGRGLQLLFYSVGIGQISSEVPQNLSASRPQDRQFILSSKKLLLSDSGFYLCAWSQNRGSNQPQHFGDGTRLSIL.

The chain employs TRBV27 and TRBJ2-2; TRBD2 agrees at 8 bases. V was pared by 4 bases and J by 3 bases, with 22 bases of the junction left unmatched. Germline CDR1 is MNHEY and CDR2 is SMNVEV (reference sequence). The CDR3 consists of 21 residues. The CDR3 nucleotides are TGTGCCAGCAGTTCCCTCTGGGGATTGGGTTATTTGCGGGGGGACACCGGGGAGCTGTTTTTT. Its protein product is CASSSLWGLGYLRGDTGELFF.

The V and J genes are TRBV3-1 (or the pseudogene TRBV3-2) and TRBJ1-6, with D uncertain. CDR3 size: 14 residues. CDR1 LGHDT and CDR2 YNNKEL come from the germline V gene (reference sequence). V lost 3 bases and J 10 bases, leaving 13 bases between the germline ends. The CDR3 DNA is TGTGCCAGCAGCCAGGGCACCCCTCAGTCACCCCTCCACTTT. Amino acids: CASSQGTPQSPLHF.

V is TRBV2 and J is TRBJ2-3; maybe TRBD2 (7 bases). Trimming pared 6 bases from V and 4 bases from J, leaving 14 bases between. From germline, CDR1 is SNHLY and CDR2 FYNNEI. The CDR3 is made up of 14 amino acids. The CDR3 protein is CASSPLGGPDTQYF. The CDR3 DNA sequence: TGTGCCAGCAGCCCCCTGGGGGGGCCAGATACGCAGTATTTT.

V and J are TRBV5-1 and TRBJ1-5; 10 bases map to TRBD1. V lost 4 bases, J lost 5 bases, and 6 bases stayed unmatched. The germline gives CDR1 SGHRS, CDR2 YFSETQ. CDR3 length equals 15 residues. The CDR3 coding sequence is TGCGCCAGCAGCCCGGGACAGGGGTGGGATCAGCCCCAGCATTTT. Protein sequence: CASSPGQGWDQPQHF.

J is TRBJ1-1 and V is TRBV29-1; D is unresolved. The CDR3 is 16 amino acids. The V gene lost 1 base and the J gene lost 3 bases, with 18 bases spanning the gap. From germline, CDR1 is SQVTM and CDR2 ANQGSEA. CDR3 in amino acids: CSVEALRGWYDTEAFF. The CDR3 DNA reads as TGCAGCGTTGAAGCCCTCCGGGGTTGGTATGACACTGAAGCTTTCTTT.

Only one count was recorded for this clone. This chain connects TRBV10-2 to TRBJ1-2; TRBD1 matches 8 bases. Per germline, CDR1 WSHSY and CDR2 SAAADI. Trimming took 4 bases from V and 0 from J; bases not matched to a gene: 7. There are 16 residues in the CDR3. The CDR3 bases are TGCGCCAGCAGTGGGGACAGGACAGGAACTAACTATGGCTACACCTTC. This codes for CASSGDRTGTNYGYTF.

The chain carries TRBV2 and TRBJ1-1, with D hard to call. Looked up from germline, CDR1 is SNHLY and CDR2 is FYNNEI. CDR3 length: 14 residues. Trimming took off 2 bases at V and 1 base at J, with 8 bases between the two ends. As DNA, the CDR3 is TGTGCCAGCAGTGAACGACTCTCGAACACTGAAGCTTTCTTT. Its protein is CASSERLSNTEAFF.

The chain has TRBV27 and TRBJ1-5; D possibly corresponds to TRBD1 (6 bases). V lost 5 bases, J lost 3 bases, and 8 bases lay in between. The CDR3 is 13 residues long. From germline, CDR1 is MNHEY and CDR2 SMNVEV (reference sequence). CDR3 protein: CASSTGPNQPQHF. The DNA of the CDR3 is TGTGCCAGCAGTACAGGGCCCAATCAGCCCCAGCATTTT.

DNA for the CDR3: TGCGCCAGCAGCCCTACAGGGGGCAGAGGCTACACCTTC. This sequence encodes CASSPTGGRGYTF. The chain is built from TRBV5-1 and TRBJ1-2; 9 bases agree with TRBD1. After removal of 4 bases from V and 8 bases from J, the junction contained 6 bases not matched to a gene. Germline V gene lookup returns CDR1 SGHRS and CDR2 YFSETQ. The CDR3 loop spans 13 amino acids. Drawing the rest from reference TRBV5-1 and TRBJ1-2, the complete variable domain is KAGVTQTPRYLIKTRGQQVTLSCSPISGHRSVSWYQQTPGQGLQFLFEYFSETQRNKGNFPGRFSGRQFSNSRSEMNVSTLELGDSALYLCASSPTGGRGYTFGSGTRLTVV.

The chain couples TRBV7-9 to TRBJ1-5; D is possibly TRBD1 (6 bases). The germline gives CDR1 SEHNR, CDR2 FQNEAQ (reference sequence). The CDR3 totals 16 residues. V was trimmed by 0 bases and J by 5 bases, leaving 14 bases between them. CDR3 nucleotides: TGTGCCAGCAGCTTAGCGCTTTCAGGGGTTCATCAGCCCCAGCATTTT. Translation: CASSLALSGVHQPQHF.

This clone was recorded once. The genes are TRBV15 and TRBJ2-2; D is perhaps TRBD2 (6 bases). The germline V and J ends were trimmed by 2 bases and 7 bases, with 11 bases remaining between them. The CDR3 sequence is 14 residues long. Germline V lookup: CDR1 LNHNV, CDR2 YYDKDF (reference sequence). CDR3 residues: CATSRRGGGGELFF. The CDR3, as DNA: TGTGCCACCAGCAGACGTGGGGGAGGCGGGGAGCTGTTTTTT.

The J gene is TRBJ1-1, the V gene TRBV2; 9 bases map to TRBD1. Germline loops: CDR1 SNHLY, CDR2 FYNNEI. The CDR3 runs to 16 residues. The trim removed 10 bases at V and 1 base at J, leaving 13 bases unmatched. The CDR3 DNA follows: TGTGCCACAGGGGGGCACAGGGGGCAGGGGAACACTGAAGCTTTCTTT. Protein sequence: CATGGHRGQGNTEAFF.

In nucleotides, the CDR3 is TGTGCCAGCAGTCAAGGACAGTCTTTGGATAATTCACCCCTCCACTTT. It codes for CASSQGQSLDNSPLHF. The gene calls are TRBV27 and TRBJ1-6; D is perhaps TRBD1 (6 bases). This CDR3 has 16 residues. CDR1 MNHEY and CDR2 SMNVEV come from the germline V gene (reference sequence). Trimming left V 5 bases short and J 5 bases short, with 16 bases between.